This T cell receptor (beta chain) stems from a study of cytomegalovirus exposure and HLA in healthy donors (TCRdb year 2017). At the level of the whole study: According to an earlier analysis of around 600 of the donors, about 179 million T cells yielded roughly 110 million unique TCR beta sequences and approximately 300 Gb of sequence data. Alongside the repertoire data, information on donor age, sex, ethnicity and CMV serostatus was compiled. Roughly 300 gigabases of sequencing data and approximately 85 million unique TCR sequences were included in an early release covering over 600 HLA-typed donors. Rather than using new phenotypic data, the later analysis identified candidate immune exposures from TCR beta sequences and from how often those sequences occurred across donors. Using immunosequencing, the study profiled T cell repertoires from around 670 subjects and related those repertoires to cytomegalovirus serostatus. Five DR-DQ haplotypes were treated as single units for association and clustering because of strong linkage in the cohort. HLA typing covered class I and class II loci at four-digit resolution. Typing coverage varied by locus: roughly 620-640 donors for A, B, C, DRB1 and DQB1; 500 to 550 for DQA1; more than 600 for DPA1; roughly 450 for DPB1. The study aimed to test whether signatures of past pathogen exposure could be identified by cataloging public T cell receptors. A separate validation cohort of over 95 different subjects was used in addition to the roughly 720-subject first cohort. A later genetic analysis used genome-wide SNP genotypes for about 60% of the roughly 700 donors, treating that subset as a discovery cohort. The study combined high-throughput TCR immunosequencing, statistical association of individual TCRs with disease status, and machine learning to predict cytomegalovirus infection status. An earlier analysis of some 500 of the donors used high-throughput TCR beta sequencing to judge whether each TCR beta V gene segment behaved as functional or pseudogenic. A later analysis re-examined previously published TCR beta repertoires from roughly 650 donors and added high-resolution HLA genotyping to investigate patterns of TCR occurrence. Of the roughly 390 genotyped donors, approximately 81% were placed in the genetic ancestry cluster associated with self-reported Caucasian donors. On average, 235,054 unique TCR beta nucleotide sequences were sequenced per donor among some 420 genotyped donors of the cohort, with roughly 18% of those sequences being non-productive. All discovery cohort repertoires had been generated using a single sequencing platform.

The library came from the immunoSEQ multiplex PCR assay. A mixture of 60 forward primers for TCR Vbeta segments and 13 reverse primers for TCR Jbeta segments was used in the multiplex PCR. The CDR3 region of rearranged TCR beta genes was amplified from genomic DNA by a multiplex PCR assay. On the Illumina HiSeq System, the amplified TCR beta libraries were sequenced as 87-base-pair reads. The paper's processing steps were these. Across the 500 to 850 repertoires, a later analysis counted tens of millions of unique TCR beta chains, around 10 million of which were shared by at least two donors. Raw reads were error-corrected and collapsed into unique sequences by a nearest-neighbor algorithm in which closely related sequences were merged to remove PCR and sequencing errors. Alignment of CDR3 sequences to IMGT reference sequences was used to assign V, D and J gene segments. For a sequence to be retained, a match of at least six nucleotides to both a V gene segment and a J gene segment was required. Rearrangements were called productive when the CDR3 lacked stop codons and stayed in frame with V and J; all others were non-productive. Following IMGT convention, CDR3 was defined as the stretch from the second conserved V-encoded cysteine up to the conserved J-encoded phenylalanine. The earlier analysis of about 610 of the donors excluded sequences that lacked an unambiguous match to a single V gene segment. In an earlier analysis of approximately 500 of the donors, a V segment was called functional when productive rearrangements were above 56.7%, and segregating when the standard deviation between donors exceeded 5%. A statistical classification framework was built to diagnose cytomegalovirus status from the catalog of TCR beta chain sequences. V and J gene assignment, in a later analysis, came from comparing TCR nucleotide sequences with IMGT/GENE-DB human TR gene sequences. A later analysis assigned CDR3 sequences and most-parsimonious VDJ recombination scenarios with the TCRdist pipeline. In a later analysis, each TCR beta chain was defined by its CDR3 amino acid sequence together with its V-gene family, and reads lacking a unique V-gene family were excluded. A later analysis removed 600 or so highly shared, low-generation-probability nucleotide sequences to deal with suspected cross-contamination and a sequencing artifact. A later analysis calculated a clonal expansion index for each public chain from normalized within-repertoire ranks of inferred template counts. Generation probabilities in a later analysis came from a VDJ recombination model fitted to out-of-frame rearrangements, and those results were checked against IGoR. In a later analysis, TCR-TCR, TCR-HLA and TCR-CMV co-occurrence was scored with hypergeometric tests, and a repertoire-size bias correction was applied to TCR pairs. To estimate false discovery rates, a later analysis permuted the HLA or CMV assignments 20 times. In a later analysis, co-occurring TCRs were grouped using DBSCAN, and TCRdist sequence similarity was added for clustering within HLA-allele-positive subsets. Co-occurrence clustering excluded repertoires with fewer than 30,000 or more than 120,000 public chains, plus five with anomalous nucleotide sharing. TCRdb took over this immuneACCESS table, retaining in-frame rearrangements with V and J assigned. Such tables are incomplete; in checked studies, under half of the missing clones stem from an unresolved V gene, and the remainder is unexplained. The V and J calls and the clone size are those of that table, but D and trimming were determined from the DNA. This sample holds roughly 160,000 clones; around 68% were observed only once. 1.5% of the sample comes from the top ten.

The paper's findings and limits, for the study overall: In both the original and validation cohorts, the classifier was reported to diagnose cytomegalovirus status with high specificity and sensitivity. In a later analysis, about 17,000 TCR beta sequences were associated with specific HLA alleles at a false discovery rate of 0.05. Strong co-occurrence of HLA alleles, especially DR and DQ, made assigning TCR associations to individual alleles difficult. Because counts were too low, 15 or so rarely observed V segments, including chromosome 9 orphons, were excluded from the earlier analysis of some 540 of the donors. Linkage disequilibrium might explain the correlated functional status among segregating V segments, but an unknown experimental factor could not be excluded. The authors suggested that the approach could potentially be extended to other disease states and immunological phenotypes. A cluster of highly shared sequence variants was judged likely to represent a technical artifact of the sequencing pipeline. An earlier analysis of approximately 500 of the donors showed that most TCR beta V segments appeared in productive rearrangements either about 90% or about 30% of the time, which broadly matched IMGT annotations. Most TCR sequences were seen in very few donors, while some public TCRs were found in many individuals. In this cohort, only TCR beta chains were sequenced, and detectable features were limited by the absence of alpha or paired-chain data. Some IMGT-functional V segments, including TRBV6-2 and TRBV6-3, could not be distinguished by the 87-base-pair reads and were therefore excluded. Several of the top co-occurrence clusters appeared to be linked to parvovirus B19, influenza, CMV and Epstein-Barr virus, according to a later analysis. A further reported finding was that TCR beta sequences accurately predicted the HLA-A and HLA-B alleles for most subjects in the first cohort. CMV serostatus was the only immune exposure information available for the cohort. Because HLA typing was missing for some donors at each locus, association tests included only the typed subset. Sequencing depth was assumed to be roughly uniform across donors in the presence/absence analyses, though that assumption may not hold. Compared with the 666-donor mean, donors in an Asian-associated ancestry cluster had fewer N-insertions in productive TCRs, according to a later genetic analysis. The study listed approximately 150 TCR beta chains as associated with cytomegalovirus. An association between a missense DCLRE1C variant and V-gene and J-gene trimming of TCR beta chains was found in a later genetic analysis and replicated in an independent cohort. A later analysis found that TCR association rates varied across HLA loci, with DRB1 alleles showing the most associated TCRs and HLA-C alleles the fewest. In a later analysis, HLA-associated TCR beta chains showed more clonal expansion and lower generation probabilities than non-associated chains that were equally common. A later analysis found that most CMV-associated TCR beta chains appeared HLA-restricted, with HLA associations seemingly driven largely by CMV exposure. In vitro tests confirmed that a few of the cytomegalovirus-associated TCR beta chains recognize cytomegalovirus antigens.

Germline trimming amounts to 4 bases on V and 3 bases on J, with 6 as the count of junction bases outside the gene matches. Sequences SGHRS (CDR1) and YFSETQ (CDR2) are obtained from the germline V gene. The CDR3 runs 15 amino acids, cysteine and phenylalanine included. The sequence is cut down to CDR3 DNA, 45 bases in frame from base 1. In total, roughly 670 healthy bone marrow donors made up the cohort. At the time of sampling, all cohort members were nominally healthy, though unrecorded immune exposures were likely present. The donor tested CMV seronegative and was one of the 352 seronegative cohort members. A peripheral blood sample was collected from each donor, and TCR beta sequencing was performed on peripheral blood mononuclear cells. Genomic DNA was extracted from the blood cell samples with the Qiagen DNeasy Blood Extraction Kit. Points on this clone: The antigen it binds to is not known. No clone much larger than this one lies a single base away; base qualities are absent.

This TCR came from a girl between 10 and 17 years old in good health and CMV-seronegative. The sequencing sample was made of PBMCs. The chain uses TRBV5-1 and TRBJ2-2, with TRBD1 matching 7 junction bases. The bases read TGCGCCAGCAGCCAAGACAGGGCCGACACCGGGGAGCTGTTTTTT. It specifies CASSQDRADTGELFF. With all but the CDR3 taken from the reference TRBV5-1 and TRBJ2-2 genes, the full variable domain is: KAGVTQTPRYLIKTRGQQVTLSCSPISGHRSVSWYQQTPGQGLQFLFEYFSETQRNKGNFPGRFSGRQFSNSRSEMNVSTLELGDSALYLCASSQDRADTGELFFGEGSRLTVL.